This T cell receptor beta chain is from a study of blood T cell repertoires in COVID-19. This clone occurred a few times. CDR1 and CDR2 (germline): ENHRY, SYGVKD. Between the trimmed V and J ends, which lost 11 bases and 3 bases, there was a span of 20 bases. This CDR3 is 14 amino acids long. Only in-frame clones appear in the TCRdb table, and some are missing; sequencing was by immunoSEQ multiplex PCR. The sample shows around 400,000 clones, roughly 92% of them seen only once. This rearrangement joins TRBV10-3 to TRBJ2-7; the D gene is possibly TRBD2 (6 bases). Sequenced: PBMCs or T cells enriched from blood (not recorded which). This receptor was identified in a woman between 40 and 55 years old who had been exposed to COVID-19. CDR3: CALNRRDFHYEQYF. CDR3 DNA sequence: TGTGCCCTCAACCGCCGGGACTTTCACTACGAGCAGTACTTC.